The 6 T cell receptor beta chains below were found in one sample sequenced in a study of cytomegalovirus exposure and HLA in healthy donors. This PCR relied on a set of 60 Vbeta primers and 13 Jbeta primers. Here immunoSEQ multiplex PCR was the method, and the copy in TCRdb shows in-frame clones only, minus some. The table has about 140,000 clones, 60% to 80% seen once; the top ten hold around 4.2%. Sample: PBMCs. These receptors were collected from a man in his forties or fifties in good health and CMV-seropositive.

The chain uses TRBV28 and TRBJ2-3; 9 nucleotides align to TRBD1. Germline loops: CDR1 MDHEN, CDR2 SYDVKM. This CDR3 region has 15 residues. With V trimmed by 6 bases and J by 11 bases, 15 bases remained unmatched. The CDR3 bases are TGTGCCAGCAGCCTCCGGGACAGGGCCGTATCTGGGCAGTATTTT. It yields the protein CASSLRDRAVSGQYF.

This rearrangement joins TRBV29-1 to TRBJ1-2, with 7 bases aligning to TRBD1. Germline assignment: CDR1 SQVTM and CDR2 ANQGSEA. Losses at the gene ends were 8 bases for V and 9 bases for J; bases not matched to a gene: 24. This CDR3 region has 16 residues. The CDR3 sequence: CSSQRREGAVFGSYTF. The DNA for the CDR3 is TGCAGCTCCCAACGACGGGAGGGGGCCGTTTTTGGTAGCTACACCTTC. Filled out from reference TRBV29-1 and TRBJ1-2, the complete variable domain reads SAVISQKPSRDICQRGTSLTIQCQVDSQVTMMFWYRQQPGQSLTLIATANQGSEATYESGFVIDKFPISRPNLTFSTLTVSNMSPEDSSIYLCSSQRREGAVFGSYTFGSGTRLTVV.

This chain links TRBV7-2 with TRBJ1-3; D is ambiguous. CDR3 size: 15 residues. Germline V gene lookup returns CDR1 SGHTA and CDR2 FQGNSA. Trimming left V 0 bases short and J 3 bases short, with 9 bases between. The CDR3 nucleotides read TGTGCCAGCAGCTTAGCGACGGGGTTTGGAAACACCATATATTTT. This gives the protein CASSLATGFGNTIYF.

The sample holds a few counts of this clone. The V and J genes are TRBV19 and TRBJ1-1; possible D gene TRBD1, 5 bases. The germline V gene has CDR1 LNHDA and CDR2 SQIVND (reference sequence). V lost 5 bases and J 5 bases, leaving 15 bases between the germline ends. CDR3 length: 14 amino acids. Written as DNA, the CDR3 is TGTGCCAGTAGTCAGGGAGGAAGTTGGACTGAAGCTTTCTTT. It specifies CASSQGGSWTEAFF.

The rearrangement joins TRBV7-9 to TRBJ1-1; D is undetermined. The CDR3 is made up of 13 amino acids. The ends were cut back, 3 bases at V and 8 bases at J, with 13 bases in the middle. Germline-derived CDR1 and CDR2 are SEHNR and FQNEAQ (reference sequence). The CDR3 sequence: CASSFWEDSEAFF. DNA of the CDR3: TGTGCCAGCAGCTTTTGGGAGGACTCGGAAGCTTTCTTT.

This sequence joins TRBV4-1 and TRBJ1-2; TRBD1 matches at 7 bases. J was trimmed by 8 bases and V by 3 bases; bases with no gene match: 15. The CDR3 loop spans 16 amino acids. Germline CDR1 MGHRA, CDR2 YSYEKL. Written as DNA, the CDR3 is TGCGCCAGCAGCCAGGAGATGACAGGGCTCTCATTAGGCTACACCTTC. Encoded protein: CASSQEMTGLSLGYTF.